This passage covers 6 T cell receptor beta chains from one sample sequenced in a study of cytomegalovirus exposure and HLA in healthy donors. 60 Vbeta and 13 Jbeta primers were used in PCR. TCRdb's copy holds only in-frame clones and misses some; the assay was immunoSEQ multiplex PCR. The table records about 140,000 clones, just over 70% of them present only once. What was sequenced was PBMCs. These receptors were collected from a woman in her twenties or thirties in good health and CMV-seronegative.

The rearrangement uses TRBV5-1 and TRBJ2-3; 12 nucleotides match TRBD2. After removal of 7 bases from V and 1 base from J, the junction contained 4 bases not matched to a gene. Looked up from germline, CDR1 is SGHRS and CDR2 is YFSETQ. CDR3 length: 15 amino acids. CDR3 sequence reads: CASFRLAGGTDTQYF. CDR3 bases: TGCGCCAGCTTTCGACTAGCGGGGGGCACAGATACGCAGTATTTT.

The J gene is TRBJ2-1, the V gene TRBV5-1, with TRBD2 identical over 12 bases. V shed 3 bases and J 10 bases; nucleotides not matched to a gene: 5. CDR1 and CDR2 from the germline V gene are SGHRS and YFSETQ. The CDR3 spans 14 residues. This CDR3 is CASSWTSGIPEQFF. CDR3 DNA: TGCGCCAGCAGCTGGACTAGCGGGATCCCCGAGCAGTTCTTC.

This clone was found a few times. This chain uses TRBV28 with TRBJ2-2, with 9 positions matching TRBD1. Germline-derived CDR1 and CDR2 are MDHEN and SYDVKM. The CDR3 sequence is 16 residues long. The J segment lost 2 bases and the V segment lost 2 bases, leaving 3 bases of the junction unmatched. The CDR3: CASSLLGQGNTGELFF. As DNA, the CDR3 is TGTGCCAGCAGTTTACTGGGACAGGGCAACACCGGGGAGCTGTTTTTT.

The V call is TRBV2, the J call TRBJ1-1; D unresolved. Per the germline V gene, CDR1 is SNHLY and CDR2 is FYNNEI. This CDR3 comprises 15 residues. V lost 1 base and J 0 bases, leaving 9 bases between the germline ends. CDR3 amino acids: CASSEGLNLNTEAFF. DNA of the CDR3: TGTGCCAGCAGTGAAGGGTTAAACTTGAACACTGAAGCTTTCTTT.

The chain couples TRBV18 to TRBJ1-2, with a possible D match to TRBD1 (5 bases). Per the germline V gene, CDR1 is KGHSH and CDR2 is LQKENI. Deletions cut 1 base from V and 7 bases from J, with 16 bases between. The CDR3 is 15 amino acids. CDR3: CASSPLDGGGAGYTF. The CDR3 DNA follows: TGTGCCAGCTCACCACTCGACGGCGGTGGGGCTGGCTACACCTTC.

This clone was detected once. The chain uses TRBV10-3 and TRBJ1-1; 10 bases fit TRBD1. Per the germline V gene, CDR1 is ENHRY and CDR2 is SYGVKD. This CDR3 contains 18 residues. After removal of 0 bases from V and 1 base from J, the junction contained 8 bases not matched to a gene. CDR3 nucleotides: TGTGCCATCAGTGAGTCTCCCGGGACAGGGGACAAGAACACTGAAGCTTTCTTT. This sequence encodes CAISESPGTGDKNTEAFF.